This TCR beta chain was identified during a study of post-analysis software for immune sequencing data. Unique molecular identifiers were present in the TCR beta cDNA libraries. TCRdb reprocessed the PCR reads via MiXCR and lists one record per CDR3 protein. The sample yields under 650,000 distinct CDR3 sequences, 44% seen once. The TCR comes from a girl aged 5-17 years with multiple sclerosis. The sample comprised blood.

CDR3 region: CSVRRNTEAFF. The CDR3 nucleotides are TGCAGCGTCCGCAGGAACACTGAAGCTTTCTTT. The chain carries TRBV29-1 and TRBJ1-1, with D unclear. The length of the CDR3 is 11 residues. The V gene lost 6 bases and the J gene lost 1 base, with 6 bases spanning the gap. Germline V gives CDR1 SQVTM, CDR2 ANQGSEA.